This is a list of T cell receptor beta chains from one sample in a study of regulatory T cells in long-lasting Graves disease. TCRdb independently ran MiXCR on the multiplex PCR reads; one entry per CDR3 protein. The table lists about 470,000 distinct CDR3 sequences, under 15% of them singletons. Separately, the same data were catalogued under a study of T cells in Graves' hyperthyroidism and ophthalmopathy.

Sequencing used peripheral blood mononuclear cells (PBMCs), obtained at new diagnosis, from a patient treated with antithyroid drugs. The receptors originated from a woman between 25 and 40 years old with Graves disease. Both conserved end residues are part of each CDR3. The D gene is left open where the match is weak. Clone size is stated in some rows and not others, as once, few, many or a class when expanded.

clone_size d_call j_call v_call cdr3_aa cdr3_nt
few . TRBJ2-7 TRBV7-2 CASSLEVVSYEQYF TGTGCCAGCAGCTTAGAGGTGGTCTCCTACGAGCAGTACTTC
many . TRBJ2-1 TRBV27 CASKQASSYNEQFF TGTGCCAGCAAGCAGGCAAGCTCCTACAATGAGCAGTTCTTC
few . TRBJ2-1 TRBV29-1 CSVEGTAASYNEQFF TGCAGCGTTGAAGGGACAGCGGCCTCCTACAATGAGCAGTTCTTC
many TRBD2 TRBJ2-1 TRBV5-1 CASSSQREGPYNEQFF TGCGCCAGCAGCTCTCAGCGGGAGGGCCCCTACAATGAGCAGTTCTTC
. TRBD2 TRBJ2-6 TRBV6-1 CASRDGGGGANVLTF TGTGCCAGCAGAGACGGGGGGGGTGGGGCCAACGTCCTGACTTTC
. TRBD1 TRBJ1-5 TRBV4-1 CASSQEQGAGNQPQHF TGCGCCAGCAGCCAAGAACAGGGGGCGGGCAATCAGCCCCAGCATTTT
many TRBD1 TRBJ2-7 TRBV7-9 CASSLGRGPYEQYF TGTGCCAGCAGCTTAGGAAGGGGGCCCTACGAGCAGTACTTC
. TRBD2 TRBJ2-1 TRBV20-1 CSARDFVAPGLAGYNEQFF TGCAGTGCTAGAGATTTTGTAGCCCCGGGACTAGCGGGATACAATGAGCAGTTCTTC
many TRBD1 TRBJ1-2 TRBV2 CASTLQGNYGYTF TGTGCCAGCACCCTACAGGGGAACTATGGCTACACCTTC
many . TRBJ1-4 TRBV28 CASRGGAREKLFF TGTGCCAGCAGGGGGGGGGCGCGGGAAAAACTGTTTTTT
few . TRBJ2-5 TRBV7-9 CASSLAGWNQETQYF TGTGCCAGCAGCTTAGCGGGGTGGAACCAAGAGACCCAGTACTTC
many . TRBJ2-5 TRBV29-1 CSVSGRMQETQYF TGCAGCGTTAGCGGACGGATGCAAGAGACCCAGTACTTC
many . TRBJ2-7 TRBV7-2 CASTLRGTYEQYF TGTGCCAGCACCCTCCGGGGAACCTACGAGCAGTACTTC
few . TRBJ2-5 TRBV20-1 CSARRAIQETQYF TGCAGTGCTAGAAGGGCTATACAAGAGACCCAGTACTTC
many . TRBJ2-3 TRBV7-3 CASSLQSGIDTQYF TGTGCCAGCAGCTTACAATCCGGGATAGATACGCAGTATTTT
. . TRBJ1-1 TRBV20-1 CSARKQLPNTEAFF TGCAGTGCTAGAAAACAGCTCCCGAACACTGAAGCTTTCTTT
. . TRBJ1-6 TRBV11-2 CASSLDPGVSPLHF TGTGCCAGCAGCTTAGATCCAGGGGTATCACCCCTCCACTTT
. . TRBJ2-1 TRBV7-9 CASATSLRFFGPDNEQFF TGTGCCAGCGCCACTTCTCTCCGATTCTTCGGCCCAGACAATGAGCAGTTCTTC
few . TRBJ1-5 TRBV9 CASSVSGGKDQPQHF TGTGCCAGCAGCGTTAGCGGGGGCAAGGATCAGCCCCAGCATTTT
many TRBD2 TRBJ2-7 TRBV20-1 CSAPGLATPHSYEQYF TGCAGTGCGCCGGGACTAGCAACTCCCCACTCCTACGAGCAGTACTTC
few . TRBJ2-6 TRBV6-2/TRBV6-3 CASSERFSGANVLTF TGTGCCAGCAGTGAACGGTTCTCTGGGGCCAACGTCCTGACTTTC